Listed below are T cell receptor beta chains from one sample, sequenced in a study of CD8 T cells in Susac syndrome. MiXCR was run by TCRdb on the immunoSEQ multiplex PCR reads, yielding one entry per CDR3 protein. The sample lists fewer than 300,000 distinct CDR3 sequences; around 84% were seen once. Sequenced input: CD8+ T cells from PBMCs. These TCRs come from a human donor with multiple sclerosis. Each CDR3 is given with its conserved first and last residue. The D gene is left open where the match is weak. The listing skips clone size in some rows; elsewhere it reads once, few, many or a size class.

cdr3_nt | cdr3_aa | v_call | d_call | j_call | clone_size
TGCGCCAGCAGCTTGAATCATGGGACTAGCGACAATGAGCAGTTCTTC | CASSLNHGTSDNEQFF | TRBV5-1 | TRBD2 | TRBJ2-1 | once
TGCGCCAGCAGCCTTTGGACTGCAACCTACGAGCAGTACTTC | CASSLWTATYEQYF | TRBV4-1 | . | TRBJ2-7 | .
TGTGCCAGCAGTCCCCGGACAGGGGGCGAAGAGACCCAGTACTTC | CASSPRTGGEETQYF | TRBV2 | TRBD1 | TRBJ2-5 | .
TGCGCCAGCAGCCAAGGGGACAGGGGCCCCTACGAGCAGTACTTC | CASSQGDRGPYEQYF | TRBV4-1 | TRBD1 | TRBJ2-7 | .
TGTGCCAGCAGCTCGGGGAGCGGGAGCAACTACGAGCAGTACTTC | CASSSGSGSNYEQYF | TRBV11-2 | TRBD2 | TRBJ2-7 | .
TGTGCCACGGGGAGGACAGAAGGGCCCTACGAGCAGTACTTC | CATGRTEGPYEQYF | TRBV15 | . | TRBJ2-7 | .
TGCAGCGTTGAAGGACAGGGTGGTCGGTACGAGCAGTACTTC | CSVEGQGGRYEQYF | TRBV29-1 | TRBD1 | TRBJ2-7 | .
TGTGCCAGCAGTCCGCATCCCGGACAGGTGGATCAGCCCCAGCATTTT | CASSPHPGQVDQPQHF | TRBV27 | TRBD1 | TRBJ1-5 | .
TGTGCCAGCAGTGACCGCCTCAATCAGCCCCAGCATTTT | CASSDRLNQPQHF | TRBV27 | . | TRBJ1-5 | .
TGTGCCAGCAGCCTCCGGACTATAGGTACCCACGAGCAGTACTTC | CASSLRTIGTHEQYF | TRBV7-8 | . | TRBJ2-7 | once
TGTGCCACCAGTGAAGGGCAGGGAGGCAAATATAGCAATCAGCCCCAGCATTTT | CATSEGQGGKYSNQPQHF | TRBV24-1 | . | TRBJ1-5 | .
TGTGCCAGCAGTTACGGCAGACCCTACGAGCAGTACTTC | CASSYGRPYEQYF | TRBV6-5 | . | TRBJ2-7 | .
TGTGCCAGCAGTTTATCCCTGGACAGGATGAACACTGAAGCTTTCTTT | CASSLSLDRMNTEAFF | TRBV28 | TRBD1 | TRBJ1-1 | .
TGTGCCAGCAGCTTAGCGCAGATCTCCTACGAGCAGTACTTC | CASSLAQISYEQYF | TRBV11-2 | . | TRBJ2-7 | .
TGCAGTGCCAAGGAATTGTTGAGGGACGAGGCTGAAGCTTTCTTT | CSAKELLRDEAEAFF | TRBV20-1 | . | TRBJ1-1 | .
TGTGCCAGCAGCGCAGGGTTTAGAGACTATGGCTACACCTTC | CASSAGFRDYGYTF | TRBV9 | . | TRBJ1-2 | .
TGCGCCAGCAGCTTGGCAATAAACGGATACAGCACAGATACGCAGTATTTT | CASSLAINGYSTDTQYF | TRBV5-1 | . | TRBJ2-3 | .
TGTGCCAGCACCCATGGCACAGATACGCAGTATTTT | CASTHGTDTQYF | TRBV7-9 | . | TRBJ2-3 | .
TGTGCCACCAGTGACTGGACTAGCGGGAAAGAGACCCAGTACTTC | CATSDWTSGKETQYF | TRBV24-1 | TRBD2 | TRBJ2-5 | .
TGTGCCAGCAGCTTACTGGGACAGGGGAGCAACGAGCAGTACTTC | CASSLLGQGSNEQYF | TRBV13 | TRBD1 | TRBJ2-7 | .
TGTGCCAGCAGCTTTTCGGGTCTCACAGATACGCAGTATTTT | CASSFSGLTDTQYF | TRBV11-2 | . | TRBJ2-3 | .
TGCAGCCCACCTATAGGACTTTCCCAAAATCAGCCCCAGCATTTT | CSPPIGLSQNQPQHF | TRBV29-1 | . | TRBJ1-5 | .
TGTGCCAGCAGCTCGGGGCCCGGGAGCTCTTCCTACGAGCAGTACTTC | CASSSGPGSSSYEQYF | TRBV14 | . | TRBJ2-7 | .
TGTGCCAGCAGTCCCCGACTAGCGGGGGTGGTTGATACGCAGTATTTT | CASSPRLAGVVDTQYF | TRBV27 | TRBD2 | TRBJ2-3 | .
TGTGCCAGCAGCCAAGGTTACCAAGAGACCCAGTACTTC | CASSQGYQETQYF | TRBV3-1 | . | TRBJ2-5 | .
TGTGCCAGTAGCCAGGGCTGGGCAGATACGCAGTATTTT | CASSQGWADTQYF | TRBV19 | . | TRBJ2-3 | .
TGCAGTGCTAGAGCTAGGCAGGCATATGGCTACACCTTC | CSARARQAYGYTF | TRBV20-1 | . | TRBJ1-2 | .
TGTGCCAGCTTTCGGACGGCCTCCTACGAGCAGTACTTC | CASFRTASYEQYF | TRBV5-5 | . | TRBJ2-7 | .
TGCAGTGCACCCCTAGCGGGAGGGCGGGAGACCCAGTACTTC | CSAPLAGGRETQYF | TRBV20-1 | TRBD2 | TRBJ2-5 | .
TGTGCCAGTAGTATAGACCCAGCAAGCAATCAGCCCCAGCATTTT | CASSIDPASNQPQHF | TRBV19 | . | TRBJ1-5 | once
TGCAGTGCCCGTAGCGGGAGGAGCTCCTACGAGCAGTACTTC | CSARSGRSSYEQYF | TRBV20-1 | TRBD2 | TRBJ2-7 | .
TGTGCCAGCAGCTCCCGGGGACAGTGGAGCTACGAGCAGTACTTC | CASSSRGQWSYEQYF | TRBV13 | TRBD1 | TRBJ2-7 | .
TGCAGTGCTAGAGATTCGGAGAGCTCTTCTTGGCAGCCCCAGCATTTT | CSARDSESSSWQPQHF | TRBV20-1 | . | TRBJ1-5 | .
TGTGCCAGCAGCCCATCGGGGAGCGGTCCCTCCTACGAGCAGTACTTC | CASSPSGSGPSYEQYF | TRBV9 | . | TRBJ2-7 | once
TGTGCCAGCAGTTTATCGTTCAAGGAGGGGCAGTTCTTC | CASSLSFKEGQFF | TRBV27 | . | TRBJ2-1 | .
TGTGCCAGCAGTCCAGGGGTAGGCCAAGAGACCCAGTACTTC | CASSPGVGQETQYF | TRBV27 | . | TRBJ2-5 | .
TGTGCCAGCTTCGCCGCCGGCAGGGACCATTATGGCTACACCTTC | CASFAAGRDHYGYTF | TRBV6-6 | . | TRBJ1-2 | .
TGCGCCAGCGGTTTCCGGTCGGCGACTAAACTATGGTATGGCTACACCTTC | CASGFRSATKLWYGYTF | TRBV5-1 | . | TRBJ1-2 | .
TGTGCCAGCAGCAAAATTCCGGGACTAGACACCAAAAACATTCAGTACTTC | CASSKIPGLDTKNIQYF | TRBV21-1 | . | TRBJ2-4 | .
TGTGCCAGCAGCGTAGGTGGGGGTACCCGTGAAGCTTTCTTT | CASSVGGGTREAFF | TRBV9 | . | TRBJ1-1 | .
TGTGCCAGCAGCTTATATGGGTTAGCGGGAAGGTTAGAGACCCAGTACTTC | CASSLYGLAGRLETQYF | TRBV7-9 | TRBD2 | TRBJ2-5 | .